Here is one T cell receptor beta chain with its context. This record comes from a study of CD8+ T cells in alopecia areata. The treatment was: oral pan-JAK inhibitor, 5-10 mg twice daily. Sorted populations comprised CD4+ and CD8+ T cells obtained from PBMCs. The authors extracted RNA and reverse transcribed it into cDNA as the sequencing template. The protocol was immunoSEQ multiplex PCR, while the TCRdb copy is restricted to in-frame clones and leaves out a portion. Altogether around 190,000 clones are present, approximately 67% being singletons, with the ten largest covering roughly 1.3%. This clonotype was obtained from a human donor with alopecia areata. The source was CD4+ T cells sorted from blood, collected at roughly week 49, from a patient treated with tofacitinib.

The CDR3 loop is CASSLEPGLSGYTF. CDR3 coding DNA: TGCGCCAGCAGCTTGGAGCCGGGGCTCAGTGGCTACACCTTC. The V gene is TRBV5-1, the J gene TRBJ1-2, with a possible D match to TRBD1 (5 bases). The CDR3 covers 14 residues. Germline CDR1 is SGHRS and CDR2 is YFSETQ. V was trimmed by 0 bases and J by 7 bases, leaving 13 bases between them.